The clone carrying this TCR beta chain was picked up a small number of times. Its antigen remains unidentified. This sample was included in a study of CD8+CD57+ T cells in acquired aplastic anemia. Study results and limitations: Between patients and controls, around 31 CD8+ CDR3 sequences were found in common.

The CDR3 length is 15 residues. Trimming shortened V by 4 bases and J by 1 base, and 8 bases separated the two germline ends. Per the germline V gene, CDR1 is SEHNR and CDR2 is FQNEAQ (reference sequence). Whoever was chosen for sequencing had shown CD8+CD57+ cell expansion by flow cytometry. The study profiled TCR beta VDJ and CDR3 using genomic DNA as template. TCRdb fed the reads into MiXCR, producing one record per CDR3 protein. This sample yields around 200,000 distinct CDR3 sequences, of which 65% are seen a single time; about 60% belongs to the top ten. This sequence originates from a human donor with aplastic anemia. The sample comprised sorted CD4+, CD8+, or CD8+CD57+ T cells (not recorded which) from PBMCs. V and J are TRBV7-9 and TRBJ2-6; D is unresolved. CDR3 residues: CASSSPLSGANVLTF. CDR3 coding DNA: TGTGCCAGCAGCTCCCCTCTGTCTGGGGCCAACGTCCTGACTTTC. Combining the CDR3 with reference TRBV7-9 and TRBJ2-6 gives the whole variable domain DTGVSQNPRHKITKRGQNVTFRCDPISEHNRLYWYRQTLGQGPEFLTYFQNEAQLEKSRLLSDRFSAERPKGSFSTLEIQRTEQGDSAMYLCASSSPLSGANVLTFGAGSRLTVL.